These 27 T cell receptor beta chains were all obtained from the same sample, sequenced in a study of blood T cell repertoires in COVID-19. The table came from immunoSEQ multiplex PCR; TCRdb's copy has only in-frame clones and leaves some out. This sample has roughly 130,000 clones, with 90% found just once. Sequences were obtained from peripheral blood. All receptors derive from a man in his fifties with active COVID-19.

The V call is TRBV27, the J call TRBJ2-3; the D gene is possibly TRBD2 (6 bases). Looked up from germline, CDR1 is MNHEY and CDR2 is SMNVEV (reference sequence). This CDR3 is 14 amino acids long. The ends were cut back, 4 bases at V and 4 bases at J, with 12 bases in the middle. CDR3 residues: CASSSYSGSDTQYF. The CDR3 bases are TGTGCCAGCAGTTCCTACAGCGGGTCAGATACGCAGTATTTT.

Regarding this clone: Other DNA sequences within the sample encode an identical CDR3. The chain employs TRBV7-8 and TRBJ1-5; no definite D call. This CDR3 is built from 13 residues. The V end was cut by 2 bases, the J end by 4 bases, with 6 bases between. CDR1 is SGHVS, CDR2 FQNEAQ, per germline. The CDR3: CASSLRGNQPQHF. The CDR3 nucleotides read TGTGCCAGCAGCTTAAGAGGGAATCAGCCCCAGCATTTT. The variable domain in full, with the rest retrieved from reference TRBV7-8 and TRBJ1-5, is GAGVSQSPRYKVAKRGQDVALRCDPISGHVSLFWYQQALGQGPEFLTYFQNEAQLDKSGLPSDRFFAERPEGSVSTLKIQRTQQEDSAVYLCASSLRGNQPQHFGDGTRLSIL.

V gene TRBV10-3 combines with J gene TRBJ2-7; 8 bases are a match to TRBD1. Germline loops: CDR1 ENHRY, CDR2 SYGVKD. The ends lost 6 bases at V and 2 bases at J; junction bases unmatched: 6. CDR3 length equals 14 residues. CDR3 protein: CAIRATGDPYEQYF. CDR3 nucleotides: TGTGCCATCAGAGCGACAGGGGATCCCTACGAGCAGTACTTC.

The chain joins TRBV10-2 to TRBJ1-1, with TRBD1 matching over 7 bases. The CDR3 covers 15 residues. The trim removed 7 bases at V and 0 bases at J, leaving 8 bases unmatched. In germline, CDR1 is WSHSY, CDR2 SAAADI. CDR3 sequence (DNA): TGCGCCAGCACCACCGGGACAGACATGAACACTGAAGCTTTCTTT. Protein product: CASTTGTDMNTEAFF.

This rearrangement joins TRBV5-5 to TRBJ1-4; the D is unclear. Per the germline V gene, CDR1 is SGHKS and CDR2 is YYEKEE (reference sequence). V lost 3 bases to trimming and J lost 0 bases, with 12 bases between them. The CDR3 extends over 16 amino acids. Here the CDR3 reads CASSSQPGSTNEKLFF. CDR3 in DNA: TGTGCCAGCAGCTCTCAACCCGGGTCAACTAATGAAAAACTGTTTTTT.

The chain employs TRBV5-1 and TRBJ2-7, with TRBD1 matching over 9 bases. V lost 4 bases to trimming and J lost 1 base; unmatched junction nucleotides: 6. The germline CDR1 and CDR2 sequences are SGHRS and YFSETQ. The CDR3 runs 15 residues. The DNA of the CDR3 is TGCGCCAGCAGCCCCTGGACAGGGGCGTCCTACGAGCAGTACTTC. Its translation: CASSPWTGASYEQYF.

The J gene is TRBJ1-1, the V gene TRBV4-1; D unresolved. CDR3 length equals 15 residues. V lost 4 bases to trimming and J lost 0 bases, with 12 bases between them. Germline lookup yields CDR1 MGHRA and CDR2 YSYEKL. The DNA for the CDR3 is TGCGCCAGCAGCCCCCCGGCGGTTTTGAACACTGAAGCTTTCTTT. This codes for CASSPPAVLNTEAFF.

This chain uses TRBV18 with TRBJ2-2, with 7 bases lining up with TRBD2. This CDR3 is 15 amino acids long. In germline, CDR1 is KGHSH, CDR2 LQKENI. V shed 2 bases, J shed 4 bases, and the junction held 4 bases outside the gene matches. In nucleotides, the CDR3 is TGTGCCAGCTCACCAGAGAGACTAGCCACCGGGGAGCTGTTTTTT. It is translated as CASSPERLATGELFF. The variable domain in full, with the rest retrieved from reference TRBV18 and TRBJ2-2, is NAGVMQNPRHLVRRRGQEARLRCSPMKGHSHVYWYRQLPEEGLKFMVYLQKENIIDESGMPKERFSAEFPKEGPSILRIQQVVRGDSAAYFCASSPERLATGELFFGEGSRLTVL.

The rearrangement uses TRBV7-2 and TRBJ1-2, with 8 bases that match TRBD1. The junction had 9 bases not matched to a gene; V was cut back by 1 base and J by 5 bases. From germline, CDR1 is SGHTA and CDR2 FQGNSA. This CDR3 contains 16 residues. CDR3 region: CASSLVSGGGGYGYTF. In nucleotides, the CDR3 is TGTGCCAGCAGCTTAGTATCAGGGGGCGGAGGGTATGGCTACACCTTC.

The J gene is TRBJ2-2, the V gene TRBV9; D is unclear. Germline V gene lookup returns CDR1 SGDLS and CDR2 YYNGEE. Deletions cut 4 bases from V and 8 bases from J, with 15 bases between. The CDR3 is 14 residues long. The CDR3 DNA follows: TGTGCCAGCAGCCAACGGGTGGCCGCGGGGGAGCTGTTTTTT. Protein product: CASSQRVAAGELFF.

A single count supports this clone. The chain combines TRBV5-4 with TRBJ1-2, with 8 bases fitting TRBD1. Germline CDR1 SGHNT, CDR2 YYREEE (reference sequence). J was trimmed by 7 bases and V by 5 bases; bases with no gene match: 16. The CDR3 spans 16 residues. Here the CDR3 DNA reads TGTGCCAGCAGTCGATGGACAGGGACTGTAAAATTTGGCTACACCTTC. As protein: CASSRWTGTVKFGYTF.

DNA for the CDR3: TGCGCCAGCAGCTCGGGAAACAGGGTTGCTGAAGCTTTCTTT. Translated, it gives CASSSGNRVAEAFF. This chain joins TRBV5-1 and TRBJ1-1; TRBD1 is a possible D gene (6 bases). The CDR3 has 14 residues. Germline assignment: CDR1 SGHRS and CDR2 YFSETQ. The V end was cut by 3 bases, the J end by 6 bases, with 15 bases between.

This clone was observed once. The chain couples TRBV4-1 to TRBJ1-2; 9 bases line up with TRBD1. The V gene end was trimmed by 2 bases and the J gene end by 5 bases; junction bases not matched to a gene: 6. CDR3 length: 15 amino acids. Germline assignment: CDR1 MGHRA and CDR2 YSYEKL. CDR3 residues: CASSQTTGGAYGYTF. The DNA for the CDR3 is TGCGCCAGCAGCCAAACCACAGGGGGCGCGTATGGCTACACCTTC.

V and J are TRBV2 and TRBJ2-3, with D perhaps TRBD2 (5 bases). The CDR3 length is 13 residues. V was clipped by 7 bases and J by 6 bases, with 14 bases between them. CDR1 is SNHLY and CDR2 is FYNNEI in the germline V gene. CDR3 nucleotides: TGTGCCAGCATGAGGGAGATTACGGATACGCAGTATTTT. Translated, it gives CASMREITDTQYF. The full variable domain, with the rest looked up from reference TRBV2 and TRBJ2-3, is EPEVTQTPSHQVTQMGQEVILRCVPISNHLYFYWYRQILGQKVEFLVSFYNNEISEKSEIFDDQFSVERPDGSNFTLKIRSTKLEDSAMYFCASMREITDTQYFGPGTRLTVL.

The V gene is TRBV18, the J gene TRBJ1-5; perhaps TRBD1 as D (5 bases). Germline loops: CDR1 KGHSH, CDR2 LQKENI. The CDR3 has 17 residues. Deletions cut 4 bases from V and 0 bases from J, with 16 bases between. The CDR3, as DNA: TGTGCCAGCTCACTCTTCCCGGGGGGATATAGCAATCAGCCCCAGCATTTT. Translation gives CASSLFPGGYSNQPQHF.

This clone has a handful of counts. CDR3 nucleotide sequence: TGTGCCAGCAGCCCGCTCAATTGGGACAGCCAAGAGACCCAGTACTTC. Its protein product is CASSPLNWDSQETQYF. This chain uses TRBV3-1 (or the pseudogene TRBV3-2) with TRBJ2-5; 7 bases match TRBD1. The CDR3 consists of 16 residues. Germline V gene data show CDR1 as LGHDT and CDR2 as YNNKEL (reference sequence). The V gene end was trimmed by 4 bases and the J gene end by 1 base; junction bases not matched to a gene: 9.

This chain connects TRBV6-6 to TRBJ2-7; D is possibly TRBD2 (5 bases). V was shortened by 10 bases and J by 4 bases, with 17 bases between the two germline ends. The CDR3 is made up of 13 amino acids. CDR1 MNHNY and CDR2 SVGAGI come from the germline V gene (reference sequence). The CDR3 coding sequence is TGTGCCACCCAGGACCGGGATACTTACGAGCAGTACGTC. As protein: CATQDRDTYEQYV.

The CDR3 region has the DNA TGTGCCAGCAGCTTGGCAGCTGGAAACACCATATATTTT. It specifies CASSLAAGNTIYF. V gene TRBV5-4 combines with J gene TRBJ1-3, with D unclear. Per the germline V gene, CDR1 is SGHNT and CDR2 is YYREEE (reference sequence). The germline V and J ends were trimmed by 0 bases and 2 bases, with 3 bases remaining between them. This CDR3 is 13 amino acids long.

This chain uses TRBV21-1 with TRBJ2-1; the table's D gene call, TRBD2, was not cross checked with the DNA. TRBV21-1 is recorded as a pseudogene. The CDR3 has 21 amino acids. CDR3 DNA: TGTGCCAGCAGCAAAGAAGGATCCAACTGGTACACTAGCGGGAGGCCCAATGAGCAGTTCTTC. The encoded protein is CASSKEGSNWYTSGRPNEQFF.

This chain connects TRBV12-5 to TRBJ2-2; 8 bases agree with TRBD2. J was trimmed by 1 base and V by 5 bases; bases with no gene match: 0. Germline V gene lookup returns CDR1 LGHNT and CDR2 FRNRAP. There are 14 residues in the CDR3. CDR3 residues: CASGTSGNTGELFF. CDR3 coding DNA: TGTGCTAGTGGTACTAGCGGGAACACCGGGGAGCTGTTTTTT.

The rearrangement uses TRBV6-5 and TRBJ1-1; TRBD1 is a possible D gene (5 bases). The CDR3 is 14 amino acids. The V end lost 2 bases, the J end lost 9 bases, and 16 bases lay between the germline ends. Per the germline V gene, CDR1 is MNHEY and CDR2 is SVGAGI. This CDR3 is CASSYDSSDVKAFF. CDR3 DNA sequence: TGTGCCAGCAGTTACGACAGTTCGGACGTCAAAGCTTTCTTT.

V and J are TRBV3-1 (or the pseudogene TRBV3-2) and TRBJ2-7; 15 nucleotides match TRBD2. Germline V CDR1 and CDR2: LGHDT, YNNKEL (reference sequence). The CDR3 runs 17 residues. With V trimmed by 4 bases and J by 2 bases, 6 bases remained unmatched. CDR3 DNA sequence: TGTGCCAGCAGCCGGACTAGCGGGGGGGCCGGTCCCTACGAGCAGTACTTC. This gives the protein CASSRTSGGAGPYEQYF.

This clone was seen just once. The gene calls are TRBV11-3 and TRBJ2-5; 7 bases fit TRBD1. Trimming at V came to 3 bases and at J to 0 bases, leaving 1 base not matched to a gene. The CDR3 contains 14 residues. The germline V gene has CDR1 SGHNT and CDR2 YENEEA. CDR3 nucleotide sequence: TGTGCCAGCAGCTTGGACAGGTACCAAGAGACCCAGTACTTC. This sequence encodes CASSLDRYQETQYF.

This clone was detected only once. This rearrangement joins TRBV2 to TRBJ1-2; no definite D call. CDR1 and CDR2 from the germline V gene are SNHLY and FYNNEI. The CDR3 has 14 residues. The V end was cut by 1 base, the J end by 3 bases, with 9 bases between. This CDR3 reads CASSEGRADYGYTF. The DNA for the CDR3 is TGTGCCAGCAGTGAAGGGAGGGCCGACTATGGCTACACCTTC.

The chain couples TRBV5-1 to TRBJ2-7, with 8 bases aligning to TRBD2. Germline V gives CDR1 SGHRS, CDR2 YFSETQ. The V gene end was trimmed by 4 bases and the J gene end by 0 bases; junction bases not matched to a gene: 6. This CDR3 comprises 15 residues. The CDR3 protein is CASSPSGGSSYEQYF. CDR3 nucleotides: TGCGCCAGCAGCCCCTCGGGGGGGTCCTCCTACGAGCAGTACTTC.

The V call is TRBV7-2, the J call TRBJ2-1, with TRBD2 identical over 9 bases. V shed 2 bases, J shed 7 bases, and the junction held 12 bases outside the gene matches. CDR3 length: 17 residues. Per the germline V gene, CDR1 is SGHTA and CDR2 is FQGNSA. The CDR3 spells CASSLMVRGLAMNEQFF. The DNA for the CDR3 is TGTGCCAGCAGCTTAATGGTGAGGGGACTAGCTATGAATGAGCAGTTCTTC.

This clone was detected only a few times. The J gene is TRBJ1-2, the V gene TRBV25-1; 7 positions match TRBD1. CDR3 length equals 14 residues. V dropped 6 bases and J dropped 2; count of bases not matched to a gene: 6. Germline V lookup: CDR1 MGHDK, CDR2 SYGVNS. CDR3 nucleotide sequence: TGTGCCAGCAGCCCCTCAGGGGGAAACTATGGCTACACCTTC. It codes for CASSPSGGNYGYTF.